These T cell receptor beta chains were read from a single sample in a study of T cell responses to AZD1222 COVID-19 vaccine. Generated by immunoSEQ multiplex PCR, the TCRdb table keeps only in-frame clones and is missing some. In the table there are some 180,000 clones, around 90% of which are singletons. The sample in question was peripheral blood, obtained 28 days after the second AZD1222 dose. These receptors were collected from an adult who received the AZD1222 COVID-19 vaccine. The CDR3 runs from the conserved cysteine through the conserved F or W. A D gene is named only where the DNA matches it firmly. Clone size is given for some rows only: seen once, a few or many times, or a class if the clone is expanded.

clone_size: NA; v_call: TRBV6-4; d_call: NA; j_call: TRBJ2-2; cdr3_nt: TGTGCCAGCAGTGAGGTACAGGGAGACACCGGGGAGCTGTTTTTT; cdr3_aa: CASSEVQGDTGELFF
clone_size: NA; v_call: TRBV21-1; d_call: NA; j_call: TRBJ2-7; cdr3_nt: TGTGCCAGCAGCGACGAGGAGACTTACGAGCAGTACTTC; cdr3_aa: CASSDEETYEQYF
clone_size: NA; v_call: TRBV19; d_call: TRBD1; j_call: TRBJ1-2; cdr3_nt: TGTGCCAGTAGTGATCGGGGACAGGCGGGCTATGGCTACACCTTC; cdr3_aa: CASSDRGQAGYGYTF
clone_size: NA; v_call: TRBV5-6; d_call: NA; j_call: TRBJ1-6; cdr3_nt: TGTGCCAGCAGCTCTGGGATAGGGAATTCACCCCTCCACTTT; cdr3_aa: CASSSGIGNSPLHF
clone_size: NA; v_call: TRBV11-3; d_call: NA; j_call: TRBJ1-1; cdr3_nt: TGTGCCAGCAGCTCTCCCTATCAGGGGAGGAGGAACACTGAAGCTTTCTTT; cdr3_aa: CASSSPYQGRRNTEAFF
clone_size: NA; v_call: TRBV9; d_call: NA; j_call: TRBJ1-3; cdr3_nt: TGTGCCAGCAGCGTAGCTGGCAGCTCTGGAAACACCATATATTTT; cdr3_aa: CASSVAGSSGNTIYF
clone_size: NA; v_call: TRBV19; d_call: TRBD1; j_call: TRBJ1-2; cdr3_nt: TGTGCCAGTAGTATAAGCGCCCCCCGACAGGGAAGTTATGGCTACACCTTC; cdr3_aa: CASSISAPRQGSYGYTF
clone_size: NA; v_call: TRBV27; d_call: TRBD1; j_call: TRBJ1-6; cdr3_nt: TGTGCCAGCAGTACACACAGGGTCAGGGGGCCACCCCTCCACTTT; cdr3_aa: CASSTHRVRGPPLHF
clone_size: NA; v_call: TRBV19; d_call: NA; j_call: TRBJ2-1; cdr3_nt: TGTGCCAGTAGCCGGGACTGGCTCAATGAGCAGTTCTTC; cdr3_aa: CASSRDWLNEQFF
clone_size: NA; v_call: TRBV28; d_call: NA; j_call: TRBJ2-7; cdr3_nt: TGTGCCAAGACTCACCGGGACATCTGCTCCTACGAGCAGTACTTC; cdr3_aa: CAKTHRDICSYEQYF
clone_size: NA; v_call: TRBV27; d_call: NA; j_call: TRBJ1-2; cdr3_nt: TGTGCCAGCAGTTTATCACCTCTATCGGGTGGCTACACCTTC; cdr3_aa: CASSLSPLSGGYTF
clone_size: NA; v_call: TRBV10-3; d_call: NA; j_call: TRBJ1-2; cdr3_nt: TGTGCCACGGAGGGGTTTAGGGGGAACTATGGCTACACCTTC; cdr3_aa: CATEGFRGNYGYTF
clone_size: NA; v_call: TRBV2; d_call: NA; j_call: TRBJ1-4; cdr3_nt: TGTGCCAGCAGTGAAGCTGGGGCAACCAACTTTTTT; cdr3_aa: CASSEAGATNFF
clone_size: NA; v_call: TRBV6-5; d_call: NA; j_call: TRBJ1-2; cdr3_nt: TGTGCCAGCAGCGGGGGCATTGGCTATGGCTACACCTTC; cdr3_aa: CASSGGIGYGYTF
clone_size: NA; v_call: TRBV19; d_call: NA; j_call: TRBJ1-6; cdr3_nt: TGTGCCAGTTCCCATTCCCCCCTCCACTTT; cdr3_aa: CASSHSPLHF
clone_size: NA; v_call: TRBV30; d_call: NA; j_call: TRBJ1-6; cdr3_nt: TGTGCCTGGAGTACGGGACTCCGGGGTAATTCACCCCTCCACTTT; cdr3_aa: CAWSTGLRGNSPLHF
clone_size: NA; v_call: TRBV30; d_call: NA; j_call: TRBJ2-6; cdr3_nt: TGTGCCCTCTCGAGGGCTGGGGCCAACGTCCTGACTTTC; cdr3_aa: CALSRAGANVLTF
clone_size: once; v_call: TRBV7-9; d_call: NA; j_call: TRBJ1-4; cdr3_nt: TGTGCCAGCAGCTTGGATGGGGGAACAGATGAAAAACTGTTTTTT; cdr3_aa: CASSLDGGTDEKLFF
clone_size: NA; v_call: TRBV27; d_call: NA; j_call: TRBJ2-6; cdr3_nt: TGTGCCAGCCTATCGGCTGGGGCCAACGTCCTGACTTTC; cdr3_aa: CASLSAGANVLTF
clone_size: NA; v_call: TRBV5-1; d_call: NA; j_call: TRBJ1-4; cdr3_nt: TGCGCCAGCAGCACCGGGGATAATAATGAAAAACTGTTTTTT; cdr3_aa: CASSTGDNNEKLFF
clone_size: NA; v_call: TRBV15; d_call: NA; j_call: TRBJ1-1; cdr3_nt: TGTGCCACCAGCGGGGGGGCCATGAACACTGAAGCTTTCTTT; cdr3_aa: CATSGGAMNTEAFF
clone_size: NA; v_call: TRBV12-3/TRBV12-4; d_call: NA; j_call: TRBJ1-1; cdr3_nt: TGTGCCAGCAGTTTACCCTCTGCTGAAGCTTTCTTT; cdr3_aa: CASSLPSAEAFF
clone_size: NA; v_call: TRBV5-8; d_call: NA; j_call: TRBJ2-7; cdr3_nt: TGTGCCAGCACCCTGACAGGACTCTCCTACGAGCAGTACTTC; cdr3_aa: CASTLTGLSYEQYF
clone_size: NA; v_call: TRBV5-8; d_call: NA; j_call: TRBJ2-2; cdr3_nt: TGTGCCAGCAGCTTGGCGGGGAGAAGGACCGGGGAGCTGTTTTTT; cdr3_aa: CASSLAGRRTGELFF
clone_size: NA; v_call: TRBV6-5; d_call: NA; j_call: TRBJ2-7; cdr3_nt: TGTGCCAGCAGTCCAGGGATAGGGGACGAGCAGTACTTC; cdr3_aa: CASSPGIGDEQYF
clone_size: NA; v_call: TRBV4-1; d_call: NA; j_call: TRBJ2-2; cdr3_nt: TGCGCCAGCAGCCTCTTGACAGGGAGGCAGGCCGGGGAGCTGTTTTTT; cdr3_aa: CASSLLTGRQAGELFF
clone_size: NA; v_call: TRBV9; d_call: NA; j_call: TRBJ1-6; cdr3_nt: TGTGCCAGCAGCGTCTACCAGGGGAATTCACCCCTCCACTTT; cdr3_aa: CASSVYQGNSPLHF
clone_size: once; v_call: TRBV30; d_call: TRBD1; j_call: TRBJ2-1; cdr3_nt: TGTGCCTGGCGTACCGGGACAGGGGGCTCCGGGCAGTTCTTC; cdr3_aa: CAWRTGTGGSGQFF
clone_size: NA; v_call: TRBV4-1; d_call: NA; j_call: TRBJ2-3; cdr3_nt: TGCGCCAGCAGCCAAGATAAGCGAGGACTAATTACTAGCACAGATACGCAGTATTTT; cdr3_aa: CASSQDKRGLITSTDTQYF
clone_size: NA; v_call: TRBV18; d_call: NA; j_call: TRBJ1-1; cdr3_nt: TGTGCCAGCTCACCACCGTCCGGGGTGAACACTGAAGCTTTCTTT; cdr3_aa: CASSPPSGVNTEAFF
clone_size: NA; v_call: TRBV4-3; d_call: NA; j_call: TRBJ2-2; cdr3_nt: TGCGCCAGCAGCCAAGATTCCCCGATGCGGGGCGGGTACGCCGGGGAGCTGTTTTTT; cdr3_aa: CASSQDSPMRGGYAGELFF
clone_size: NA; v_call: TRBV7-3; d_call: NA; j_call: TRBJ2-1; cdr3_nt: TGTGCCAGCAGCCAAGGGGCTGAACTCAATGAGCAGTTCTTC; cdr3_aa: CASSQGAELNEQFF
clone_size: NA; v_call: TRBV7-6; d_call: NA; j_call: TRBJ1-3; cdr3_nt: TGTGCCAGCAGCTTAGGACGGGACTCTGGAAACACCATATATTTT; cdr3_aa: CASSLGRDSGNTIYF
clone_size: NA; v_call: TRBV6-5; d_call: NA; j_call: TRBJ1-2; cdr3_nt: TGTGCCAGCAGTTACGGTTTGGGCAGGACCTATGGCTACACCTTC; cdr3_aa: CASSYGLGRTYGYTF
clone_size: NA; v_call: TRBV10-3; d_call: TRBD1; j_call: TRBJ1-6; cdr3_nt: TGTGCCACGGGACAGTATAATTCACCCCTCCACTTT; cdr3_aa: CATGQYNSPLHF
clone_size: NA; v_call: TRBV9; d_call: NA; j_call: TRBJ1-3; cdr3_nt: TGTGCCAGCAGCGTAGCATACAGGGTCGGTGGATCTGGAAACACCATATATTTT; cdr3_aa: CASSVAYRVGGSGNTIYF
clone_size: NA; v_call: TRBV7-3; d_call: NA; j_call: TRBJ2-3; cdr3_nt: TGTGCCAGCAGCGCGGCGACCAGCACAGATACGCAGTATTTT; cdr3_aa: CASSAATSTDTQYF
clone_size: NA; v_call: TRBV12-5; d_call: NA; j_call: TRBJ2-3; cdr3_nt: TGTGCTAGTGGTTTTGGAGATACGCAGTATTTT; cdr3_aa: CASGFGDTQYF
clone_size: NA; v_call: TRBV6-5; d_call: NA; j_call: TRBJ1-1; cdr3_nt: TGTGCCAGCAGTTACTCCCCGGCGAACACTGAAGCTTTCTTT; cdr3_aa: CASSYSPANTEAFF
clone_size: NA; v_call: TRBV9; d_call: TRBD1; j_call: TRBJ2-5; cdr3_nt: TGTGCCAGCAGCACCGGGACAGACTTCCAAGAGACCCAGTACTTC; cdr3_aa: CASSTGTDFQETQYF
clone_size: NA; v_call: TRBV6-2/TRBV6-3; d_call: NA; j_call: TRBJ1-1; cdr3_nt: TGTGCCAGCAGTTACGACAGGAGGCTCTCTGAAGCTTTCTTT; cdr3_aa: CASSYDRRLSEAFF
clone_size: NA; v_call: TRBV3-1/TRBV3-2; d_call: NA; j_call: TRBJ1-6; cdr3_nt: TGTGCCAGCAGACCCTTTGGGGGCTGGAATTCACCCCTCCACTTT; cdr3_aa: CASRPFGGWNSPLHF
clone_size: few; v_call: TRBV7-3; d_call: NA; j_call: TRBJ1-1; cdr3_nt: TGTGCCAGCAGCCCCGTCACTAACACTGAAGCTTTCTTT; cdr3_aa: CASSPVTNTEAFF
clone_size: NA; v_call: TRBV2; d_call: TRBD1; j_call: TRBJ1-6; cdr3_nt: TGTGCCAGCAATGACAGGGTTGCATCACCCCTCCACTTT; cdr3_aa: CASNDRVASPLHF
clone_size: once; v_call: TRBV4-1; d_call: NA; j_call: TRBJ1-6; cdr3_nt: TGCGCCAGCAGCCAGGGTATCTATAATTCACCCCTCCACTTT; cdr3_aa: CASSQGIYNSPLHF
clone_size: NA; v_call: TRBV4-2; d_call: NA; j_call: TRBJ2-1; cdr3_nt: TGTGCCAGCAGCCAAGATGGCAATGAGCAGTTCTTC; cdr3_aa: CASSQDGNEQFF
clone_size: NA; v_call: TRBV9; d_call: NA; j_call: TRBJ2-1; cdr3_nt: TGTGCCAGCACCAAGGCCGGAGGGCCCTACAATGAGCAGTTCTTC; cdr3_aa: CASTKAGGPYNEQFF
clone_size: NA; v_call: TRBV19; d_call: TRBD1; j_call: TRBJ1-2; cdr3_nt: TGTGCCAGTAGGACAGGGTTTGGCTACACCTTC; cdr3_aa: CASRTGFGYTF
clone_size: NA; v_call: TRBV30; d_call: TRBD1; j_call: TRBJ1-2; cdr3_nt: TGTGCCTGGACCGGGACAGCATATGGCTACACCTTC; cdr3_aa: CAWTGTAYGYTF
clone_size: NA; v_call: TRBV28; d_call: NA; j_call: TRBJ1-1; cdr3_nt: TGTGCCAGCAGTTCCAGGGCGACAGGTGAGACTGAAGCTTTCTTT; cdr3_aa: CASSSRATGETEAFF
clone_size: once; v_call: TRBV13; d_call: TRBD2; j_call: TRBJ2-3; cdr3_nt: TGTGCCAGCAGCTTAGCCCCGGGGGGGAGCGGTACAGATACGCAGTATTTT; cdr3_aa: CASSLAPGGSGTDTQYF
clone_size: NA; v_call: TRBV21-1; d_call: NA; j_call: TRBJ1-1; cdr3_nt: TGTGCCAGCAGCAAAGGACGATTCGGACAGGGAGAAGAGGACACTGAAGCTTTCTTT; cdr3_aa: CASSKGRFGQGEEDTEAFF
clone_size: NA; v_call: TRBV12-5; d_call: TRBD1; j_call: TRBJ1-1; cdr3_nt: TGTGCTAGTGGTTTGGTTCAGGGGGGCTGGACTGAAGCTTTCTTT; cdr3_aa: CASGLVQGGWTEAFF
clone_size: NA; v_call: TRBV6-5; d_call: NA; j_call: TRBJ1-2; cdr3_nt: TGTGCCAGCAGTTACAACCCCTGGGGGGCCGGGAGTGGCTACACCTTC; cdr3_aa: CASSYNPWGAGSGYTF
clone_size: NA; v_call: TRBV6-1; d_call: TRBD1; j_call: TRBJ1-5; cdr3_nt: TGTGCCAGCAGTGAAGCGGGGACAGGGAAGCAGCATTTT; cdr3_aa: CASSEAGTGKQHF
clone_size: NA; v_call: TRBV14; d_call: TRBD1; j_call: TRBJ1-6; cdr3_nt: TGTGCCAGCAGCCCGGGACAGGCCCTCGCTTCACCCCTCCACTTT; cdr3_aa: CASSPGQALASPLHF
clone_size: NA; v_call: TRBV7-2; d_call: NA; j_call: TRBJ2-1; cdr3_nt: TGTGCCAGCAGCAAGAGGTCGGGACTGCTGGGTGGCAATGAGCAGTTCTTC; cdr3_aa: CASSKRSGLLGGNEQFF
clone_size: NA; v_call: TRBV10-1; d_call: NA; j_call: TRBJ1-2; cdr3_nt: TGCGCCAGCAGTAATATCCGGGACGGGCCGATTACAGGCTACACCTTC; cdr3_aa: CASSNIRDGPITGYTF